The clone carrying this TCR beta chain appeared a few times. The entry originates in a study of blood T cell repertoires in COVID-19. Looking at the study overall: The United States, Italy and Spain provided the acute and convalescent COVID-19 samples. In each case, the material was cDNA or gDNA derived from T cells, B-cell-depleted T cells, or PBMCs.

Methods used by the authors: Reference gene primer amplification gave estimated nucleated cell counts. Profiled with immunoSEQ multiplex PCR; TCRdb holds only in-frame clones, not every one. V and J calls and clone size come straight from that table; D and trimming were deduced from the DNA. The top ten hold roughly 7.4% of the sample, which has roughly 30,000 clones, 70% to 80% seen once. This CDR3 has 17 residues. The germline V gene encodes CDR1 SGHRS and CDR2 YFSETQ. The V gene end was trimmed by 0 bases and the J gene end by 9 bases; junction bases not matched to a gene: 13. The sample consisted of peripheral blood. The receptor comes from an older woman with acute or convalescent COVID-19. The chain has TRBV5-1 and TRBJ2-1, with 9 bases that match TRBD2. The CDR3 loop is CASSLAGAGGLVIEQFF. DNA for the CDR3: TGCGCCAGCAGCTTGGCAGGTGCGGGGGGGCTCGTGATTGAGCAGTTCTTC.